This is a list of T cell receptor beta chains from one sample in a study of early T cells in non-severe SARS-CoV-2 infection. TCRdb independently ran MiXCR on the 5' RACE reads; one entry per CDR3 protein. The sample holds more than 85,000 distinct CDR3 sequences, approximately 17% seen once. This sample comprised whole blood, obtained at baseline. All receptors come from an adult who was a healthcare worker with PCR-confirmed SARS-CoV-2 infection or an uninfected control (not recorded which). Each CDR3 is given with its conserved first and last residue. Each record gives: J gene, V gene, D gene, clone size, CDR3 protein, CDR3 DNA. The D gene is left open where the match is weak. Clone size is stated in some rows and not others, as once, few, many or a class when expanded.

>TRBJ1-3|TRBV6-5|NA|few
CASSRSGSGNTIYF
TGTGCCAGCTCCCGCTCGGGCTCTGGAAACACCATATATTTT
>TRBJ1-5|TRBV5-4|NA|NA
CASSLGGTANQPQHF
TGTGCCAGCAGCTTGGGGGGGACGGCGAATCAGCCCCAGCATTTT
>TRBJ2-3|TRBV20-1|TRBD2|NA
CSASGARDTQYF
TGCAGTGCGAGCGGGGCCCGAGATACGCAGTATTTT
>TRBJ2-1|TRBV20-1|TRBD2|few
CSASGGTIYNEQFF
TGCAGTGCTAGTGGAGGGACTATCTACAATGAGCAGTTCTTC
>TRBJ2-1|TRBV7-6|NA|few
CASSSPANEQFF
TGTGCCAGCAGCTCCCCGGCCAATGAGCAGTTCTTC
>TRBJ2-7|TRBV5-5|NA|few
CASSLAIQGLSYEQYF
TGTGCCAGCAGCTTGGCCATACAGGGTCTCTCCTACGAGCAGTACTTC
>TRBJ2-2|TRBV7-8|NA|few
CASSPLTGELFF
TGTGCCAGCAGTCCCCTTACCGGGGAGCTGTTTTTT
>TRBJ1-1|TRBV12-3/TRBV12-4|NA|NA
CASTVGTSNTEAFF
TGTGCCAGCACCGTAGGGACATCGAACACTGAAGCTTTCTTT
>TRBJ2-7|TRBV9|TRBD2|NA
CASSVGPGTSGYEQYF
TGTGCCAGCAGCGTAGGCCCTGGGACTAGCGGCTACGAGCAGTACTTC
>TRBJ2-7|TRBV21-1|NA|few
CASRQKNGTRPYEQYF
TGTGCCAGCAGACAAAAAAATGGGACCAGGCCCTACGAGCAGTACTTC
>TRBJ2-1|TRBV7-2|TRBD1|NA
CASSLERTGWDEQFF
TGTGCCAGCAGCCTCGAAAGGACAGGATGGGATGAGCAGTTCTTC
>TRBJ2-7|TRBV21-1|NA|many
CASSKAPVSMIF
TGTGCCAGCAGCAAAGCCCCCGTTTCTATGATCTTC
>TRBJ1-4|TRBV12-3/TRBV12-4|TRBD1|few
CASSDRVANEKLFF
TGTGCCAGCAGTGACAGGGTAGCTAATGAAAAACTGTTTTTT
>TRBJ1-2|TRBV4-2|TRBD1|once
CASSRTGIDYGYTF
TGTGCCAGCAGTCGGACAGGGATTGACTATGGCTACACCTTC
>TRBJ2-7|TRBV27|TRBD1|few
CASSFSDRGQDEQYF
TGTGCCAGCAGTTTCTCCGACAGGGGGCAAGACGAGCAGTACTTC
>TRBJ2-3|TRBV27|NA|NA
CASTDRADTQYF
TGTGCCAGCACGGACAGAGCAGATACGCAGTATTTT
>TRBJ1-1|TRBV11-2|TRBD1|few
CASSWGQTNTEAFF
TGTGCCAGCAGCTGGGGACAGACGAACACTGAAGCTTTCTTT
>TRBJ2-1|TRBV6-1|NA|few
CASPAPGSYNEQFF
TGTGCCAGCCCGGCACCCGGGTCCTACAATGAGCAGTTCTTC
>TRBJ1-1|TRBV3-1|NA|few
CASSQVGGNTEAFF
TGTGCCAGCAGCCAAGTGGGGGGGAACACTGAAGCTTTCTTT
>TRBJ2-3|TRBV6-2/TRBV6-3|NA|many
CASSYSFQRQNTDTQYF
TGTGCCAGCAGTTACTCGTTTCAGCGGCAAAACACAGATACGCAGTATTTT
>TRBJ2-5|TRBV28|NA|NA
CASSFGAGGLQETQYF
TGTGCCAGCAGTTTCGGAGCCGGGGGACTCCAAGAGACCCAGTACTTC
>TRBJ2-7|TRBV5-4|NA|NA
CASSLEAGRDEQYF
TGTGCCAGCAGCTTGGAGGCGGGACGGGACGAGCAGTACTTC
>TRBJ2-7|TRBV28|NA|NA
CASSLGSASSYEQYF
TGTGCCAGCAGTTTAGGGTCAGCTAGCTCCTACGAGCAGTACTTC
>TRBJ2-1|TRBV20-1|NA|few
CSAIWLPLNEQFF
TGCAGTGCTATATGGCTCCCATTAAATGAGCAGTTCTTC